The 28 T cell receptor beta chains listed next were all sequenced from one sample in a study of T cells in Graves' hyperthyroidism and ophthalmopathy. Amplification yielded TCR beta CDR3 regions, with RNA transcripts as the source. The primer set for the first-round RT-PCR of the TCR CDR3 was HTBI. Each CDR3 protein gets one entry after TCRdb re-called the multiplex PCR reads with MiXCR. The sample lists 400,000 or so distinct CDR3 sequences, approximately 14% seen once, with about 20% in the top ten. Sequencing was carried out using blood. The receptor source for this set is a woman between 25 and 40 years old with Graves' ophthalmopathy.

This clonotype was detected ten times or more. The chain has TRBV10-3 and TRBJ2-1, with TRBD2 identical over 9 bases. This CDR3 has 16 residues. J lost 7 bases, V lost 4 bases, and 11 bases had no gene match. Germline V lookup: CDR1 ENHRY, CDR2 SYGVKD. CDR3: CAISAAERGDPNEQFF. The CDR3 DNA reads TGTGCCATCAGTGCGGCGGAGCGGGGGGATCCAAATGAGCAGTTCTTC.

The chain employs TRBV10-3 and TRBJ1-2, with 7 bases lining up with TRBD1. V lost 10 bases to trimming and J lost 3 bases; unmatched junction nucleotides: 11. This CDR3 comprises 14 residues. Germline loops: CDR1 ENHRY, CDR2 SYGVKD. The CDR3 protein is CATSEGRGYYGYTF. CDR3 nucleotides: TGTGCCACTAGTGAGGGCAGGGGGTACTATGGCTACACCTTC.

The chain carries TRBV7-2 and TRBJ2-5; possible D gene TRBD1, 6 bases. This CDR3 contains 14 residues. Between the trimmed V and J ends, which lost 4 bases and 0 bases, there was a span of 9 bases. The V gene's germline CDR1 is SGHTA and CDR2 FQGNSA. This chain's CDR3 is CASSSGTYQETQYF. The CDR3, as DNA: TGTGCCAGCAGCTCCGGGACATACCAAGAGACCCAGTACTTC.

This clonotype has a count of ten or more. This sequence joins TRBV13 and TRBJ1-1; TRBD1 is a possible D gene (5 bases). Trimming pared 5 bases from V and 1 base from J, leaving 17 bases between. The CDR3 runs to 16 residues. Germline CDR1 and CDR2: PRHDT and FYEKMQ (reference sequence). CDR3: CASSRGRGEWNTEAFF. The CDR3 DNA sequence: TGTGCCAGCAGCCGAGGACGGGGGGAGTGGAACACTGAAGCTTTCTTT.

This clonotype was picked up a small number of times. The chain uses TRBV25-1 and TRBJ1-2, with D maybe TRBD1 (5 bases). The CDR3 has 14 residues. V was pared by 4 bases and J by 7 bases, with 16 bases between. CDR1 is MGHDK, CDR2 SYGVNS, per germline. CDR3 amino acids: CASSAVGQGFGYTF. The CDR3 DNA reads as TGTGCCAGCAGTGCGGTGGGGCAGGGTTTTGGCTACACCTTC.

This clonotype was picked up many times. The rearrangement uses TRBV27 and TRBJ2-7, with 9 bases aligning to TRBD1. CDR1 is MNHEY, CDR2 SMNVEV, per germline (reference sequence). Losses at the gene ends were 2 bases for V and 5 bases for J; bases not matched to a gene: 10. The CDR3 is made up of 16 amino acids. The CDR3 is CASSLLTGTGSHEQYF. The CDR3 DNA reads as TGTGCCAGCAGTTTACTTACCGGGACAGGGTCCCACGAGCAGTACTTC.

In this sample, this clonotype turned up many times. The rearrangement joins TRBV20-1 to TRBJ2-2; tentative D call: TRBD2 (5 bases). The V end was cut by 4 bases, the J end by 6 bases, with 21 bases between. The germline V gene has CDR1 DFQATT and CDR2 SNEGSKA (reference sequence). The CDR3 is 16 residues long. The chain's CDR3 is CSAIIYGSGLSGELFF. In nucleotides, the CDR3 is TGCAGTGCTATAATATACGGCAGCGGTTTGTCCGGGGAGCTGTTTTTT.

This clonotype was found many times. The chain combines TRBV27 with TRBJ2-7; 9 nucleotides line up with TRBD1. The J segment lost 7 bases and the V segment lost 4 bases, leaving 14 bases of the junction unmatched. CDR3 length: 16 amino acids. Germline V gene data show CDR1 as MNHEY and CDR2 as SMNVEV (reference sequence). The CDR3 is CASSWASGTGIGEQYF. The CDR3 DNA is TGTGCCAGCAGTTGGGCCTCCGGGACAGGGATTGGGGAGCAGTACTTC.

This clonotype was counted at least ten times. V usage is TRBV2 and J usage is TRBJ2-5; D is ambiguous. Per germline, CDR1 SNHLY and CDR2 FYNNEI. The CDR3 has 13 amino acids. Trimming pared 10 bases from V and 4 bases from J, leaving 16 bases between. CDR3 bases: TGTGCCACCCAAATGACCCTTGCAGAGACCCAGTACTTC. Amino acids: CATQMTLAETQYF. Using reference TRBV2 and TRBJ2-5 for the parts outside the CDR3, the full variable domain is EPEVTQTPSHQVTQMGQEVILRCVPISNHLYFYWYRQILGQKVEFLVSFYNNEISEKSEIFDDQFSVERPDGSNFTLKIRSTKLEDSAMYFCATQMTLAETQYFGPGTRLLVL.

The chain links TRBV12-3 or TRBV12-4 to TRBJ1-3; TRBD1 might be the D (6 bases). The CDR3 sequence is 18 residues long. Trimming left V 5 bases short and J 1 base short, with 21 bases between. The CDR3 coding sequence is TGTGCCAGCAGTATATATCCACAGGGATCCTTATCTGGAAACACCATATATTTT. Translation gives CASSIYPQGSLSGNTIYF.

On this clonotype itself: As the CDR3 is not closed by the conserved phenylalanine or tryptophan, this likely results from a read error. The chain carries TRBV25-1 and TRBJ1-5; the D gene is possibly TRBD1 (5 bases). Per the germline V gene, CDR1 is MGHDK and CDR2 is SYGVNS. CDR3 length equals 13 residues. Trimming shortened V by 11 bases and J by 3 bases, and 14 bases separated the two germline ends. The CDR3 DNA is TGTGCCGGTCCCCCAGGGATCAATCAGCCCCAGCATCTT. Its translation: CAGPPGINQPQHL.

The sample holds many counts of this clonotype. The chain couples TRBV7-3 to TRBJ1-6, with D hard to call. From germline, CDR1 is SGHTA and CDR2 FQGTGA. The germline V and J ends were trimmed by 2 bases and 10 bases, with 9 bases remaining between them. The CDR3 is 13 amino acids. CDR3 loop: CASSLYPGSPLHF. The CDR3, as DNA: TGTGCCAGCAGCTTATACCCCGGCTCACCCCTCCACTTT.

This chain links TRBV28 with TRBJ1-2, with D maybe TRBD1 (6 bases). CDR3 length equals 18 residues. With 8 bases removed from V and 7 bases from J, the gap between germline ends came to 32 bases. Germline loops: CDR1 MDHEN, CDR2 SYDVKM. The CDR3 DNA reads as TGTGCCAGCCCGCATCTGCTGTCTACAGTGGGGGGCGCGAGTGGCTACACCTTC. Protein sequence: CASPHLLSTVGGASGYTF.

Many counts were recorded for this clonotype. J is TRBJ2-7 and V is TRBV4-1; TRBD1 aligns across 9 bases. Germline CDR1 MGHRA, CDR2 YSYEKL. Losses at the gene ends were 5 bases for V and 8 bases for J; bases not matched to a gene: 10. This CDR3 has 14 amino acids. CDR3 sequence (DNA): TGCGCCAGCAGCGCCTCCAGACAGGGGGTCAAGCAGTACTTC. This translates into CASSASRQGVKQYF.

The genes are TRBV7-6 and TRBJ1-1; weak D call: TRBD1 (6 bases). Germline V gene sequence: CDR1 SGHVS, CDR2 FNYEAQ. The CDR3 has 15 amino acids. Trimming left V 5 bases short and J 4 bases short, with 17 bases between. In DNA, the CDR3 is TGTGCCAGCAGCCAAACCACAGGGTTCGGCACTGAAGCTTTCTTT. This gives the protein CASSQTTGFGTEAFF.

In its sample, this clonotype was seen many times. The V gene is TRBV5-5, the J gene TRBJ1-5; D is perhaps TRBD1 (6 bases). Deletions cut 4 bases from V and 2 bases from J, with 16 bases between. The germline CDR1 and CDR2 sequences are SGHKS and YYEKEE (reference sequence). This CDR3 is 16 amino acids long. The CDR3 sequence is CASSPDSDRRNQPQHF. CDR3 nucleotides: TGTGCCAGCAGCCCCGACTCAGACAGGCGCAATCAGCCCCAGCATTTT.

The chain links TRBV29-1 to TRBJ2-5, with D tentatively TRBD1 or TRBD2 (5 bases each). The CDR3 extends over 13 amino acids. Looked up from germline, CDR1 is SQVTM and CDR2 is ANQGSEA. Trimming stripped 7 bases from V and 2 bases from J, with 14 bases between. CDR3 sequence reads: CSGEWDGQETQYF. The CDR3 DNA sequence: TGCAGCGGGGAATGGGACGGACAAGAGACCCAGTACTTC.

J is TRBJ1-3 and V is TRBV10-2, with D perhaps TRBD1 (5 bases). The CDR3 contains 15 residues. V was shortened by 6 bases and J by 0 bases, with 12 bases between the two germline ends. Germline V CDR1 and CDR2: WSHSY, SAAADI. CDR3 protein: CASRGLHDSGNTIYF. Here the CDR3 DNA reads TGCGCCAGCAGGGGACTCCATGACTCTGGAAACACCATATATTTT.

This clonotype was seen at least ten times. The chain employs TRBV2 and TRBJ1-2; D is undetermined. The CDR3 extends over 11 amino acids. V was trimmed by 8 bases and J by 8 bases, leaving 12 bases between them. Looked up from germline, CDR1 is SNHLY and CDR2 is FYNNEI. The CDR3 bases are TGTGCCAGCCTTAGCAATGGGGGCTACACCTTC. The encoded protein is CASLSNGGYTF.

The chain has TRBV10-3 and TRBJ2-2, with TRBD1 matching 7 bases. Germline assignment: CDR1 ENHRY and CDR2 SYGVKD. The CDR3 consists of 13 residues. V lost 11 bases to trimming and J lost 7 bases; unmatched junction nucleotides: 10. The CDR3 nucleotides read TGTGCCGCAAGACAGGGCTATGGCGGGGAGCTGTTTTTT. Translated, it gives CAARQGYGGELFF.

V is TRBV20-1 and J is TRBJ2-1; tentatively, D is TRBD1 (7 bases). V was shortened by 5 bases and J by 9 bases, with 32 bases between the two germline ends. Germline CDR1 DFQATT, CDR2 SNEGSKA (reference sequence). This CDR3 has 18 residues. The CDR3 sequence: CSAGEDRKTGWSMGEQFF. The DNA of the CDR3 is TGCAGTGCTGGGGAGGACCGCAAGACAGGGTGGTCGATGGGTGAGCAGTTCTTC.

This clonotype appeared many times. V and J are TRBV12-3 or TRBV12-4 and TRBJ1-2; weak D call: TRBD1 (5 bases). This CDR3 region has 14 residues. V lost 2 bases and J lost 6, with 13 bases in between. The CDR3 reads CASSLSAGINGYTF. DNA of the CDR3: TGTGCCAGCAGTTTATCTGCAGGGATAAATGGCTACACCTTC.

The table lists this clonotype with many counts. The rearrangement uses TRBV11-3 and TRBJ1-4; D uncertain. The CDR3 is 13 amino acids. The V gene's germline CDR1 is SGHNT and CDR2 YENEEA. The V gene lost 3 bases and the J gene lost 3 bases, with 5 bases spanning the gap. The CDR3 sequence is CASSFSSNEKLFF. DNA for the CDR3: TGTGCCAGCAGCTTTTCGTCTAATGAAAAACTGTTTTTT.

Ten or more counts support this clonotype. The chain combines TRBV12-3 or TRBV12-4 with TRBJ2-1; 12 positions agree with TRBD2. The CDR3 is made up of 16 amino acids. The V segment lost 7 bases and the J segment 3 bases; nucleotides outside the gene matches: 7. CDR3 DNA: TGTGCCAGCACCACAAGGACTAGCGGGGACTACAATGAGCAGTTCTTC. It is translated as CASTTRTSGDYNEQFF.

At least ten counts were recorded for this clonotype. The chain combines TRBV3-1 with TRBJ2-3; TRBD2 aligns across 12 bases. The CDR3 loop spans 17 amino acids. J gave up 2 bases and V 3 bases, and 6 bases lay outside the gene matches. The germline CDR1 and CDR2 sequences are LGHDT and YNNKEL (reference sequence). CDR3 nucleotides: TGTGCCAGCAGCCACCAAACTAGCGGGGGGTTCACAGATACGCAGTATTTT. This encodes CASSHQTSGGFTDTQYF.

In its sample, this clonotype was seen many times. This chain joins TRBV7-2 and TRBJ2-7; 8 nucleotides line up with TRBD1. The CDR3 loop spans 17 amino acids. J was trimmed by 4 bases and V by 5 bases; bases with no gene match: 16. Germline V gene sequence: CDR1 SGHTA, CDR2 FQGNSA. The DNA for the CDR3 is TGTGCCAGCAGCAAAGGATTTTCCGGGACAGGCGGTTACGAGCAGTACTTC. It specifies CASSKGFSGTGGYEQYF.

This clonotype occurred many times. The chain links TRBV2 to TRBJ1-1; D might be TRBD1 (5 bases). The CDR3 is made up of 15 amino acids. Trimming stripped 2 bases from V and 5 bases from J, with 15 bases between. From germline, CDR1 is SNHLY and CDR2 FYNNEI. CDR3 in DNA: TGTGCCAGCAGTGAACTCACAGGCGGTCATACTGAAGCTTTCTTT. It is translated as CASSELTGGHTEAFF.

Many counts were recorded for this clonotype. Here the CDR3 DNA reads TGTGCCAGCAGTTTCCCCACTAGCGGGAGAGAGCAGTTCTTC. It codes for CASSFPTSGREQFF. This chain links TRBV27 with TRBJ2-1, with TRBD2 matching 11 bases. The CDR3 is 14 amino acids. CDR1 is MNHEY, CDR2 SMNVEV, per germline (reference sequence). The ends lost 3 bases at V and 10 bases at J; junction bases unmatched: 5.